The 27 T cell receptor beta chains listed next were all sequenced from one sample in a study of OX40 agonist ivuxolimab in advanced cancers. Library generation was performed with the immunoSEQ multiplex PCR assay. TCRdb carries this immuneACCESS record with in-frame sequences only. Its versions omit some clonotypes, under half of them owing to an unresolved V gene in the studies checked, with the rest unexplained. For this sample there are tens of thousands of clones; about 90% appear just once. The ten largest make up over 9.5% of the sample. Sequenced material: CD4+ or CD8+ T cells sorted from blood, taken in a trial of the OX40 agonist ivuxolimab. These receptors were obtained from an adult with an advanced solid tumor such as melanoma, head and neck, liver or kidney cancer.

This sequence joins TRBV11-2 and TRBJ1-2; unclear D gene. The V and J ends lost 0 bases and 2 bases respectively, with 4 bases between them. The CDR3 loop spans 13 amino acids. Germline V gene sequence: CDR1 SGHAT, CDR2 FQNNGV. The CDR3 loop reads CASSLDRNYGYTF. Written as DNA, the CDR3 is TGTGCCAGCAGCTTAGACCGAAACTATGGCTACACCTTC.

V and J are TRBV10-3 and TRBJ2-3; D gene unclear. CDR3 length: 12 amino acids. The germline CDR1 and CDR2 sequences are ENHRY and SYGVKD. With 0 bases removed from V and 8 bases from J, the gap between germline ends came to 6 bases. The DNA of the CDR3 is TGTGCCATCAGTGAGTCCGGTGGTACGCAGTATTTT. Translating it yields CAISESGGTQYF.

The chain carries TRBV5-4 and TRBJ2-1; weak D call: TRBD2 (6 bases). This CDR3 has 15 residues. Trimming cost V 4 bases and J 8 bases, with 19 bases left between them. Per germline, CDR1 SGHNT and CDR2 YYREEE (reference sequence). The CDR3 loop reads CASSAGTDKIDEQFF. The CDR3 nucleotides are TGTGCCAGCAGCGCCGGGACTGACAAGATCGATGAGCAGTTCTTC.

The V call is TRBV5-1, the J call TRBJ2-3, with TRBD1 matching 10 bases. The CDR3 spans 18 residues. CDR1 is SGHRS, CDR2 YFSETQ, per germline. The V and J ends lost 0 bases and 2 bases, in that order; junction bases with no gene match: 9. CDR3 loop: CASSLEGVGTGATDTQYF. CDR3 nucleotides: TGCGCCAGCAGCTTGGAGGGGGTGGGGACAGGGGCCACAGATACGCAGTATTTT.

The V gene is TRBV11-3, the J gene TRBJ2-1; no clear D gene. Trimming left V 5 bases short and J 4 bases short, with 3 bases between. Germline CDR1 reads SGHNT; CDR2 reads YENEEA. The CDR3 runs 11 residues. The CDR3 loop is CASSIYNEQFF. CDR3 in DNA: TGTGCCAGCAGCATATACAATGAGCAGTTCTTC.

This clone has a handful of counts. The chain recombines TRBV18 with TRBJ2-2, with TRBD1 matching over 9 bases. Germline CDR1 reads KGHSH; CDR2 reads LQKENI. The CDR3 contains 16 residues. V dropped 3 bases and J dropped 6; count of bases not matched to a gene: 8. The CDR3 DNA reads as TGTGCCAGCTCACCTGCGGGGACAGGGCGTGCCGGGGAGCTGTTTTTT. Translating gives CASSPAGTGRAGELFF.

The chain recombines TRBV6-6 with TRBJ2-2; 7 positions match TRBD1. CDR3 length equals 13 residues. The trim removed 10 bases at V and 6 bases at J, leaving 8 bases unmatched. Germline CDR1 reads MNHNY; CDR2 reads SVGAGI (reference sequence). CDR3 DNA sequence: TGTGCCATTCCAGGGACAGTCCCCGGGGAGCTGTTTTTT. Its protein product is CAIPGTVPGELFF.

This clone was picked up one time. The rearrangement uses TRBV28 and TRBJ1-2; D remains unclear. CDR3 size: 12 residues. Between the trimmed V and J ends, which lost 5 bases and 0 bases, there was a span of 4 bases. CDR1 is MDHEN and CDR2 is SYDVKM in the germline V gene. The chain's CDR3 is CASSGPNYGYTF. The DNA for the CDR3 is TGTGCCAGCAGTGGACCTAACTATGGCTACACCTTC.

This chain joins TRBV28 and TRBJ2-1, with 9 nucleotides matching TRBD2. This CDR3 spans 14 amino acids. J was trimmed by 9 bases and V by 5 bases; bases with no gene match: 8. Germline V gene sequence: CDR1 MDHEN, CDR2 SYDVKM. CDR3: CASSILAGAGEQFF. In nucleotides, the CDR3 is TGTGCCAGCAGTATCTTAGCGGGAGCAGGTGAGCAGTTCTTC.

This clone was recorded once. The chain is built from TRBV7-2 and TRBJ2-5; a weak D match, TRBD2 (7 bases). Germline V gene data show CDR1 as SGHTA and CDR2 as FQGNSA. The germline V and J ends were trimmed by 5 bases and 6 bases, with 22 bases remaining between them. CDR3 length: 16 amino acids. The CDR3 loop is CASSPPGAGEMKTQYF. DNA of the CDR3: TGTGCCAGCAGCCCCCCAGGGGCGGGAGAAATGAAGACCCAGTACTTC. Combining the CDR3 with reference TRBV7-2 and TRBJ2-5 gives the whole variable domain GAGVSQSPSNKVTEKGKDVELRCDPISGHTALYWYRQSLGQGLEFLIYFQGNSAPDKSGLPSDRFSAERTGGSVSTLTIQRTQQEDSAVYLCASSPPGAGEMKTQYFGPGTRLLVL.

The sample holds one count of this clone. The chain carries TRBV7-2 and TRBJ1-3, with D possibly TRBD1 on 6 matching bases. The ends were cut back, 5 bases at V and 7 bases at J, with 15 bases in the middle. Per the germline V gene, CDR1 is SGHTA and CDR2 is FQGNSA. The CDR3 has 14 residues. This CDR3 reads CASSARGGGNTIYF. In nucleotides, the CDR3 is TGTGCCAGCAGCGCCCGGGGGGGCGGGAACACCATATATTTT. The full variable domain, rest sourced from reference TRBV7-2 and TRBJ1-3, is GAGVSQSPSNKVTEKGKDVELRCDPISGHTALYWYRQSLGQGLEFLIYFQGNSAPDKSGLPSDRFSAERTGGSVSTLTIQRTQQEDSAVYLCASSARGGGNTIYFGEGSWLTVV.

This clone was seen a single time. The rearrangement joins TRBV2 to TRBJ2-7; 7 bases fit TRBD1. Germline loops: CDR1 SNHLY, CDR2 FYNNEI. The junction had 9 bases not matched to a gene; V was cut back by 5 bases and J by 5 bases. The CDR3 covers 14 residues. The DNA for the CDR3 is TGTGCCAGCAGTATCCGGACAGGAGTGAACGAGCAGTACTTC. It is translated as CASSIRTGVNEQYF.

This clone appeared once. The DNA of the CDR3 is TGTGCCAGCAGCTTGCTCTTAGCGGGAGGGCCAACCGATGAGCAGTTCTTC. It codes for CASSLLLAGGPTDEQFF. The V and J genes are TRBV5-4 and TRBJ2-1; 11 bases line up with TRBD2. The CDR3 runs 17 residues. Germline lookup yields CDR1 SGHNT and CDR2 YYREEE (reference sequence). After removal of 1 base from V and 8 bases from J, the junction contained 11 bases not matched to a gene. The complete variable domain, with remaining parts taken from reference TRBV5-4 and TRBJ2-1, reads ETGVTQSPTHLIKTRGQQVTLRCSSQSGHNTVSWYQQALGQGPQFIFQYYREEENGRGNFPPRFSGLQFPNYSSELNVNALELDDSALYLCASSLLLAGGPTDEQFFGPGTRLTVL.

The gene calls are TRBV4-3 and TRBJ2-1, with D tentatively TRBD2 (5 bases). Germline values: CDR1 LGHNA, CDR2 YSLEER. CDR3 length equals 15 residues. The V end was cut by 3 bases, the J end by 8 bases, with 17 bases between. The CDR3: CASSHFGGVLDEQFF. The CDR3 nucleotides read TGCGCCAGCAGCCACTTCGGAGGAGTTCTGGATGAGCAGTTCTTC.

The chain links TRBV13 to TRBJ1-6; D is undetermined. CDR3 length equals 14 residues. Trimming took off 7 bases at V and 1 base at J, with 8 bases between the two ends. Germline CDR1 is PRHDT and CDR2 is FYEKMQ (reference sequence). CDR3 in amino acids: CASTVLSYNSPLHF. The DNA of the CDR3 is TGTGCCAGCACCGTATTGTCCTATAATTCACCCCTCCACTTT.

The chain carries TRBV5-1 and TRBJ2-5, with D uncertain. The ends were cut back, 4 bases at V and 5 bases at J, with 9 bases in the middle. Germline lookup yields CDR1 SGHRS and CDR2 YFSETQ. The CDR3 contains 12 residues. The CDR3 here is CASSPNAETQYF. DNA for the CDR3: TGCGCCAGCAGCCCCAATGCGGAGACCCAGTACTTC.

The table lists this clone with a count of one. The V gene is TRBV28, the J gene TRBJ2-6, with TRBD2 identical over 10 bases. The germline V gene encodes CDR1 MDHEN and CDR2 SYDVKM. The CDR3 sequence is 19 residues long. With V trimmed by 6 bases and J by 0 bases, 11 bases remained unmatched. CDR3 region: CASSPLPGLASSGANVLTF. Written as DNA, the CDR3 is TGTGCCAGCAGCCCTCTTCCGGGACTAGCGAGCTCTGGGGCCAACGTCCTGACTTTC. Filled out from reference TRBV28 and TRBJ2-6, the complete variable domain reads DVKVTQSSRYLVKRTGEKVFLECVQDMDHENMFWYRQDPGLGLRLIYFSYDVKMKEKGDIPEGYSVSREKKERFSLILESASTNQTSMYLCASSPLPGLASSGANVLTFGAGSRLTVL.

The rearrangement links TRBV5-1 to TRBJ2-3, with 9 bases identical to TRBD2. Germline trimming cut 3 bases from V and 13 bases from J; bases unmatched to any gene: 15. The germline gives CDR1 SGHRS, CDR2 YFSETQ. This CDR3 is built from 15 residues. The chain's CDR3 is CASSSSDGGLAKEYF. DNA for the CDR3: TGCGCCAGCAGCTCGTCGGATGGAGGACTAGCGAAGGAGTATTTT.

The chain is built from TRBV19 and TRBJ2-7, with a possible D match to TRBD1 (7 bases). Trimming stripped 2 bases from V and 3 bases from J, with 11 bases between. The CDR3 has 14 residues. Germline CDR1 reads LNHDA; CDR2 reads SQIVND (reference sequence). The CDR3 region has the DNA TGTGCCAGTAGTATACAGGGGGGTCGCTACGAGCAGTACTTC. It yields the protein CASSIQGGRYEQYF.

The chain links TRBV5-1 to TRBJ1-2, with TRBD1 matching over 8 bases. There are 15 residues in the CDR3. Per germline, CDR1 SGHRS and CDR2 YFSETQ. J lost 1 base, V lost 4 bases, and 6 bases had no gene match. The CDR3 DNA reads TGCGCCAGCAGCCCAACAACAGGGGGTAACTATGGCTACACCTTC. Translated, it gives CASSPTTGGNYGYTF.

The chain joins TRBV28 to TRBJ1-1, with D unclear. Between the trimmed V and J ends, which lost 8 bases and 0 bases, there was a span of 10 bases. Germline CDR1 is MDHEN and CDR2 is SYDVKM. The CDR3 spans 13 residues. In DNA form, the CDR3 reads TGTGCCAGCCGCCCGGAAATGAACACTGAAGCTTTCTTT. Translation: CASRPEMNTEAFF.

The chain combines TRBV7-8 with TRBJ1-3, with 7 bases matching TRBD1. CDR1 and CDR2 from the germline V gene are SGHVS and FQNEAQ. The CDR3 runs 17 residues. With V trimmed by 5 bases and J by 0 bases, 10 bases remained unmatched. The CDR3 nucleotides read TGTGCCAGCAGCCTTCGGGACAGAATTTTCTCTGGAAACACCATATATTTT. As protein: CASSLRDRIFSGNTIYF.

V usage is TRBV5-1 and J usage is TRBJ2-3; unclear D gene. V was shortened by 0 bases and J by 0 bases, with 8 bases between the two germline ends. The CDR3 totals 15 residues. Germline V gene data show CDR1 as SGHRS and CDR2 as YFSETQ. The CDR3 here is CASSLEGGSTDTQYF. The CDR3 DNA reads TGCGCCAGCAGCTTGGAGGGTGGGAGCACAGATACGCAGTATTTT.

This chain connects TRBV5-6 to TRBJ2-6; D is unclear. CDR1 and CDR2 from the germline V gene are SGHDT and YYEEEE. Trimming took 0 bases from V and 0 from J, leaving 4 bases between them. This CDR3 is 15 amino acids long. The CDR3, as DNA: TGTGCCAGCAGCTTGGGTCCCTCTGGGGCCAACGTCCTGACTTTC. It translates to CASSLGPSGANVLTF.

The V gene is TRBV6-6, the J gene TRBJ1-2, with 7 positions matching TRBD1. This CDR3 spans 14 amino acids. Germline CDR1 is MNHNY and CDR2 is SVGAGI (reference sequence). With V trimmed by 5 bases and J by 4 bases, 7 bases remained unmatched. Here the CDR3 reads CASSTQGNLYGYTF. The CDR3 nucleotides read TGTGCCAGCAGTACACAGGGGAACCTCTATGGCTACACCTTC.

This chain connects TRBV27 to TRBJ1-5; 7 bases agree with TRBD1. V lost 6 bases, J lost 0 bases, and 5 bases stayed unmatched. From germline, CDR1 is MNHEY and CDR2 SMNVEV (reference sequence). The CDR3 loop spans 15 amino acids. CDR3 loop: CASRGTVASNQPQHF. CDR3 DNA sequence: TGTGCCAGCAGGGGGACAGTCGCTAGCAATCAGCCCCAGCATTTT.

The J gene is TRBJ1-2, the V gene TRBV28; no clear D gene. Trimming cost V 3 bases and J 3 bases, with 11 bases left between them. The V gene's germline CDR1 is MDHEN and CDR2 SYDVKM. CDR3 length equals 14 residues. The CDR3 loop reads CASSFPKGDYGYTF. In DNA form, the CDR3 reads TGTGCCAGCAGTTTTCCTAAGGGCGACTATGGCTACACCTTC.